A selection of T cell receptor beta chains follows, all from one sample in a study of lymphopenia after photon versus proton radiotherapy. Only in-frame clones appear in the TCRdb table, and some are missing; sequencing was by immunoSEQ multiplex PCR. The table lists about 65,000 clones, about 87% of them singletons, with 11% in the top ten. Sequencing used peripheral blood, obtained from a patient treated with proton-based radiotherapy. Receptors originate from an elderly man with esophageal cancer. CDR3s include the opening cysteine and the closing phenylalanine or tryptophan. The order of the fields is clone size, D gene, V gene, J gene, CDR3 DNA, CDR3 protein. The D gene is left open where the match is weak. The size of a clone is reported for some rows only, either as once, few or many, or as a class for expanded clones.

abundance: .; d_gene: TRBD2; v_gene: TRBV10-3; j_gene: TRBJ2-3; CDR3nt: TGTGCCATCAGAAGACTAGCGGACACAGATACGCAGTATTTT; CDR3aa: CAIRRLADTDTQYF
abundance: .; d_gene: .; v_gene: TRBV11-3; j_gene: TRBJ2-1; CDR3nt: TGTGCCAGCAGCCCGCGATCAGCCTACAATGAGCAGTTCTTC; CDR3aa: CASSPRSAYNEQFF
abundance: .; d_gene: .; v_gene: TRBV28; j_gene: TRBJ1-2; CDR3nt: TGTGCCAGCAGTTTACGGACCGATTGGGGCTACACCTTC; CDR3aa: CASSLRTDWGYTF
abundance: .; d_gene: .; v_gene: TRBV4-3; j_gene: TRBJ1-2; CDR3nt: TGCGCCAGCAGCCAAGAAACGGGGAGGCGAGGCTACACCTTC; CDR3aa: CASSQETGRRGYTF
abundance: .; d_gene: .; v_gene: TRBV2; j_gene: TRBJ2-6; CDR3nt: TGTGCCAGCAAAGGTCAGCCAGACTCTGGGGCCAACGTCCTGACTTTC; CDR3aa: CASKGQPDSGANVLTF
abundance: few; d_gene: .; v_gene: TRBV11-3; j_gene: TRBJ2-2; CDR3nt: TGTGCCAGCAGCCCAGGAGGATCGGGCACTAGGGAGCTGTTTTTT; CDR3aa: CASSPGGSGTRELFF
abundance: .; d_gene: .; v_gene: TRBV7-1; j_gene: TRBJ2-7; CDR3nt: TGTGCCAGCAGCCCAAGCGGCACCTACGAGCAGTACTTC; CDR3aa: CASSPSGTYEQYF
abundance: .; d_gene: .; v_gene: TRBV5-1; j_gene: TRBJ1-1; CDR3nt: TGCGCCAGCAGCTTCCGGGCGGGGAATATTGAAGCTTTCTTT; CDR3aa: CASSFRAGNIEAFF
abundance: once; d_gene: .; v_gene: TRBV4-3; j_gene: TRBJ1-1; CDR3nt: TGCGCCAGCAGCCAAGTCCTCGCGAGGGGCCAGAACACTGAAGCTTTCTTT; CDR3aa: CASSQVLARGQNTEAFF
abundance: .; d_gene: TRBD2; v_gene: TRBV2; j_gene: TRBJ2-3; CDR3nt: TGTGCCAGCAGATCCTCTAGCGGGGGGACAGATACGCAGTATTTT; CDR3aa: CASRSSSGGTDTQYF
abundance: .; d_gene: TRBD1; v_gene: TRBV5-1; j_gene: TRBJ2-5; CDR3nt: TGCGCCAGCCGCTGGGGGGACAGGGGACAAGAGACCCAGTACTTC; CDR3aa: CASRWGDRGQETQYF
abundance: .; d_gene: .; v_gene: TRBV25-1; j_gene: TRBJ1-5; CDR3nt: TGTGCCAGCAGTGAATTAGGAGACCCTAATCAGCCCCAGCATTTT; CDR3aa: CASSELGDPNQPQHF
abundance: .; d_gene: .; v_gene: TRBV5-6; j_gene: TRBJ1-3; CDR3nt: TGTGCCAGCAGCTTGCTTGGAAACGTAGGTTTTGGAAACACCATATATTTT; CDR3aa: CASSLLGNVGFGNTIYF
abundance: .; d_gene: .; v_gene: TRBV7-2; j_gene: TRBJ1-2; CDR3nt: TGTGCCAGCACCGATAGTTTTGGACGAGAGAACTATGGCTACACCTTC; CDR3aa: CASTDSFGRENYGYTF
abundance: .; d_gene: TRBD2; v_gene: TRBV7-2; j_gene: TRBJ2-7; CDR3nt: TGTGCCAGCTCGGGGGGGACCTACGAGCAGTACTTC; CDR3aa: CASSGGTYEQYF
abundance: few; d_gene: .; v_gene: TRBV19; j_gene: TRBJ2-7; CDR3nt: TGTGCCAGTAGTACCAGGGACGGCTCCTACGAGCAGTACTTC; CDR3aa: CASSTRDGSYEQYF
abundance: .; d_gene: .; v_gene: TRBV18; j_gene: TRBJ1-1; CDR3nt: TGTGCCAGCTCACCTGGGGGGGATATGAACACTGAAGCTTTCTTT; CDR3aa: CASSPGGDMNTEAFF
abundance: .; d_gene: .; v_gene: TRBV6-4; j_gene: TRBJ1-5; CDR3nt: TGTGCCAGCAGTGACGCCGGCAGAAGCAATCAGCCCCAGCATTTT; CDR3aa: CASSDAGRSNQPQHF
abundance: once; d_gene: TRBD2; v_gene: TRBV5-1; j_gene: TRBJ2-3; CDR3nt: TGCGCCAGCAGCTTGGCCTTTTTAGCGGGAGGGCGAGTAGATACGCAGTATTTT; CDR3aa: CASSLAFLAGGRVDTQYF
abundance: .; d_gene: .; v_gene: TRBV7-2; j_gene: TRBJ2-3; CDR3nt: TGTGCCGAAAAAGCGGCATTGGATGGGGATACGCAGTATTTT; CDR3aa: CAEKAALDGDTQYF
abundance: .; d_gene: .; v_gene: TRBV2; j_gene: TRBJ2-2; CDR3nt: TGTGCCGCAACCGGGAACACCGGGGAGCTGTTTTTT; CDR3aa: CAATGNTGELFF
abundance: .; d_gene: .; v_gene: TRBV9; j_gene: TRBJ2-1; CDR3nt: TGTGCCAGCAGCGTAGACACTAGCTCCTACAATGAGCAGTTCTTC; CDR3aa: CASSVDTSSYNEQFF
abundance: .; d_gene: .; v_gene: TRBV29-1; j_gene: TRBJ2-3; CDR3nt: TGCAGCGTTGAAGCCTATAGGCCCGATACGCAGTATTTT; CDR3aa: CSVEAYRPDTQYF
abundance: .; d_gene: TRBD1; v_gene: TRBV7-2; j_gene: TRBJ1-6; CDR3nt: TGTGCCAGCAGCGAGATCCACAGGGGGCATGGTTCACCCCTCCACTTT; CDR3aa: CASSEIHRGHGSPLHF
abundance: once; d_gene: .; v_gene: TRBV2; j_gene: TRBJ1-4; CDR3nt: TGTGCCAGCCAGAGGTCCGGGACGGAGAATGAAAAACTGTTTTTT; CDR3aa: CASQRSGTENEKLFF
abundance: .; d_gene: .; v_gene: TRBV11-2; j_gene: TRBJ2-7; CDR3nt: TGTGCCAGCAGCTTAGACCCAGGCGGCTACGAGCAGTACTTC; CDR3aa: CASSLDPGGYEQYF
abundance: .; d_gene: .; v_gene: TRBV20-1; j_gene: TRBJ2-1; CDR3nt: TGCAGTGCTAGAGGGTCCCCAGGGCTGTTCTTC; CDR3aa: CSARGSPGLFF
abundance: .; d_gene: TRBD1; v_gene: TRBV29-1; j_gene: TRBJ2-2; CDR3nt: TGCAGCGTCGAATGGCCCGGGACAGGGCCCCTAAACACCGGGGAGCTGTTTTTT; CDR3aa: CSVEWPGTGPLNTGELFF
abundance: .; d_gene: TRBD2; v_gene: TRBV13; j_gene: TRBJ2-1; CDR3nt: TGTGCCAGCAGCTTAGGCGGACTAGCGGGAATGAATGAGCAGTTCTTC; CDR3aa: CASSLGGLAGMNEQFF
abundance: .; d_gene: .; v_gene: TRBV6-1; j_gene: TRBJ2-7; CDR3nt: TGTGCCAGCAGTGAAATAAACAGTTTGTTATCCTACGAGCAGTACTTC; CDR3aa: CASSEINSLLSYEQYF
abundance: .; d_gene: .; v_gene: TRBV6-5; j_gene: TRBJ2-6; CDR3nt: TGTGCCAGCTCCCACAAGTTTGACGGGGCCAACGTCCTGACTTTC; CDR3aa: CASSHKFDGANVLTF
abundance: .; d_gene: .; v_gene: TRBV9; j_gene: TRBJ1-6; CDR3nt: TGTGCCAGCAGCGTAGGTGGGTCACCCCTCCACTTT; CDR3aa: CASSVGGSPLHF
abundance: .; d_gene: .; v_gene: TRBV27; j_gene: TRBJ2-1; CDR3nt: TGTGCCAGCAGTTGGTTGGGGAATGAGCAGTTCTTC; CDR3aa: CASSWLGNEQFF
abundance: .; d_gene: TRBD1; v_gene: TRBV7-8; j_gene: TRBJ1-3; CDR3nt: TGTGCCAGCAGCGCGACAGGGGGAGGAAACACCATATATTTT; CDR3aa: CASSATGGGNTIYF
abundance: .; d_gene: .; v_gene: TRBV9; j_gene: TRBJ1-2; CDR3nt: TGTGCCAGCAGCGTAGGATCCCCGGGCAACTATGGCTACACCTTC; CDR3aa: CASSVGSPGNYGYTF
abundance: once; d_gene: TRBD2; v_gene: TRBV6-1; j_gene: TRBJ2-7; CDR3nt: TGTGCCAGCAGCCGAAGCGGGAGGGAAAGCGAGCAGTACTTC; CDR3aa: CASSRSGRESEQYF
abundance: .; d_gene: TRBD2; v_gene: TRBV25-1; j_gene: TRBJ2-7; CDR3nt: TGTGCCAGCAGTAATAGCGGGCGCTACGAGCAGTACTTC; CDR3aa: CASSNSGRYEQYF
abundance: .; d_gene: TRBD1; v_gene: TRBV5-6; j_gene: TRBJ1-2; CDR3nt: TGTGCCAGCCATGGCCAGGGGGTATCCTCTAACTATGGCTACACCTTC; CDR3aa: CASHGQGVSSNYGYTF
abundance: .; d_gene: TRBD2; v_gene: TRBV5-1; j_gene: TRBJ2-5; CDR3nt: TGCGCCAGCAGCCCCGGGAGGGCCAGCGAGACCCAGTACTTC; CDR3aa: CASSPGRASETQYF
abundance: .; d_gene: .; v_gene: TRBV18; j_gene: TRBJ1-2; CDR3nt: TGTGCCAGCTCACCGGGCTCCCACTATGGCTACACCTTC; CDR3aa: CASSPGSHYGYTF